These 30 T cell receptor beta chains share one sample of origin, sequenced in a study of blood T cell repertoires in COVID-19. Data came from immunoSEQ multiplex PCR; TCRdb stores just in-frame clones and leaves some out. The profile shows 210,000 or so clones, 84% of them singletons. The material sequenced was peripheral blood. The receptors originated from an elderly woman with COVID-19, enrolled during active disease.

The V gene is TRBV6-6, the J gene TRBJ2-7; the match to TRBD1 covers 9 bases. CDR3 length: 16 amino acids. From germline, CDR1 is MNHNY and CDR2 SVGAGI (reference sequence). Germline trimming cut 2 bases from V and 5 bases from J; bases unmatched to any gene: 10. CDR3 amino acids: CASSYPGTGSTHEQYF. The DNA of the CDR3 is TGTGCCAGCAGTTACCCCGGGACAGGGTCCACTCACGAGCAGTACTTC.

This rearrangement joins TRBV7-9 to TRBJ1-5, with D possibly matching TRBD1 (6 bases). Germline V CDR1 and CDR2: SEHNR, FQNEAQ (reference sequence). The CDR3 extends over 15 amino acids. With 1 base removed from V and 16 bases from J, the gap between germline ends came to 23 bases. The CDR3 DNA reads TGTGCCAGCAGCTTAGAGGGCACAATGTCAGGGGAAATCCATTTT. The encoded protein is CASSLEGTMSGEIHF.

The chain combines TRBV5-1 with TRBJ1-6; 8 positions match TRBD1. V dropped 4 bases and J dropped 5; count of bases not matched to a gene: 5. Germline V gives CDR1 SGHRS, CDR2 YFSETQ. This CDR3 is 15 amino acids long. CDR3 amino acids: CASSHPDRDNSPLHF. CDR3 DNA: TGCGCCAGCAGCCACCCGGACAGGGATAATTCACCCCTCCACTTT.

In nucleotides, the CDR3 is TGCGCCAGCAGCTCGATCACTAGCGGGGGCCCCGGGAACATTCAGTACTTC. Protein product: CASSSITSGGPGNIQYF. This sequence joins TRBV5-1 and TRBJ2-4, with TRBD2 identical over 11 bases. This CDR3 has 17 amino acids. V shed 3 bases, J shed 7 bases, and the junction held 12 bases outside the gene matches. Germline lookup yields CDR1 SGHRS and CDR2 YFSETQ.

The rearrangement uses TRBV6-1 and TRBJ2-1; a weak D match, TRBD2 (6 bases). The CDR3 is made up of 15 amino acids. V dropped 1 base and J dropped 3 bases, with 10 bases sitting between them. Per germline, CDR1 MNHNS and CDR2 SASEGT. The CDR3 here is CASSEERAYYNEQFF. The DNA for the CDR3 is TGTGCCAGCAGTGAAGAGCGGGCATACTACAATGAGCAGTTCTTC.

This chain connects TRBV29-1 to TRBJ2-7; unclear D gene. CDR3 length equals 12 residues. Germline V gene data show CDR1 as SQVTM and CDR2 as ANQGSEA. The V end lost 0 bases, the J end lost 3 bases, and 6 bases lay between the germline ends. DNA for the CDR3: TGCAGCGTTGAAGAGGGCCGCTACGAGCAGTACTTC. It specifies CSVEEGRYEQYF.

The V call is TRBV24-1, the J call TRBJ1-5; tentative D call: TRBD1 (6 bases). V gave up 3 bases and J gave up 11 bases, with 13 bases separating them. Germline CDR1 KGHDR, CDR2 SFDVKD. The CDR3 length is 13 residues. CDR3 protein: CATSDGGSHTQHF. In nucleotides, the CDR3 is TGTGCCACCAGTGATGGGGGCTCCCATACCCAGCATTTT.

This sequence joins TRBV5-1 and TRBJ1-1, with D unresolved. Per the germline V gene, CDR1 is SGHRS and CDR2 is YFSETQ. The CDR3 spans 17 residues. Trimming took off 4 bases at V and 0 bases at J, with 19 bases between the two ends. The CDR3 is CASSPVASWAVNTEAFF. The CDR3 bases are TGCGCCAGCAGCCCCGTTGCGTCGTGGGCCGTGAACACTGAAGCTTTCTTT.

The chain recombines TRBV16 with TRBJ1-1, with D tentatively TRBD1 (6 bases). CDR1 KGHSY and CDR2 FQNENV come from the germline V gene. Trimming took off 5 bases at V and 0 bases at J, with 13 bases between the two ends. CDR3 size: 15 residues. This CDR3 reads CASSASRTVNTEAFF. The CDR3 DNA sequence: TGTGCCAGCAGCGCTTCAAGGACAGTGAACACTGAAGCTTTCTTT. The full variable domain, completed using reference TRBV16 and TRBJ1-1, is GEEVAQTPKHLVRGEGQKAKLYCAPIKGHSYVFWYQQVLKNEFKFLISFQNENVFDETGMPKERFSAKCLPNSPCSLEIQATKLEDSAVYFCASSASRTVNTEAFFGQGTRLTVV.

The J gene is TRBJ2-7, the V gene TRBV7-6, with unresolved D. The CDR3 covers 13 residues. The germline gives CDR1 SGHVS, CDR2 FNYEAQ. V lost 5 bases, J lost 6 bases, and 14 bases lay in between. CDR3 bases: TGTGCCAGCAGCGTTAGTTGGTCGAGCGAGCAGTACTTC. This sequence encodes CASSVSWSSEQYF.

V gene TRBV24-1 combines with J gene TRBJ2-7; 13 bases map to TRBD2. This CDR3 spans 17 amino acids. The V and J ends lost 2 bases and 3 bases, in that order; junction bases with no gene match: 6. Germline V gives CDR1 KGHDR, CDR2 SFDVKD. CDR3 nucleotide sequence: TGTGCCACCAGTGATTGGCAGGGGACTAGCGGGAACTACGAGCAGTACTTC. Translated: CATSDWQGTSGNYEQYF.

The chain links TRBV5-4 to TRBJ1-1; TRBD1 is a possible D gene (6 bases). The V end lost 4 bases, the J end lost 0 bases, and 13 bases lay between the germline ends. Germline values: CDR1 SGHNT, CDR2 YYREEE (reference sequence). The CDR3 sequence is 15 residues long. CDR3 bases: TGTGCCAGCAGCGCAGGACAGTCGATGAACACTGAAGCTTTCTTT. Translating gives CASSAGQSMNTEAFF.

This clone occurred a few times. V gene TRBV19 combines with J gene TRBJ1-5; no definite D call. The V end lost 9 bases, the J end lost 3 bases, and 18 bases lay between the germline ends. Per germline, CDR1 LNHDA and CDR2 SQIVND (reference sequence). The CDR3 extends over 15 amino acids. CDR3 nucleotides: TGTGCCAGGTCCGGGGTGAGGCAGGCCAATCAGCCCCAGCATTTT. Translating it yields CARSGVRQANQPQHF. Full variable domain (rest looked up from reference TRBV19 and TRBJ1-5): DGGITQSPKYLFRKEGQNVTLSCEQNLNHDAMYWYRQDPGQGLRLIYYSQIVNDFQKGDIAEGYSVSREKKESFPLTVTSAQKNPTAFYLCARSGVRQANQPQHFGDGTRLSIL.

V and J are TRBV3-1 (or the pseudogene TRBV3-2) and TRBJ1-2, with unresolved D. CDR3 size: 12 residues. CDR1 and CDR2 from the germline V gene are LGHDT and YNNKEL (reference sequence). Trimming cost V 8 bases and J 6 bases, with 13 bases left between them. DNA of the CDR3: TGTGCCAGCCACTCCGCCCCGGATGGCTACACCTTC. It translates to CASHSAPDGYTF.

As concerns this clone: A junction end diverges from the germline sequence, so it may reflect a read error. The genes are TRBV4-2 and TRBJ1-2, with D tentatively TRBD1 (5 bases). This CDR3 comprises 15 residues. From germline, CDR1 is LGHNA and CDR2 YNFKEQ. This CDR3 is CASSQEWSGGIKARF. The DNA of the CDR3 is TGTGCCAGCAGCCAAGAATGGTCCGGGGGGATTAAGGCCCGCTTC.

The chain carries TRBV18 and TRBJ2-7; D is ambiguous. The CDR3 runs 13 residues. Trimming took off 2 bases at V and 2 bases at J, with 7 bases between the two ends. Germline V gene data show CDR1 as KGHSH and CDR2 as LQKENI. The CDR3 loop reads CASSPGPTYEQYF. The CDR3 DNA sequence: TGTGCCAGCTCACCAGGGCCGACCTACGAGCAGTACTTC.

CDR3 nucleotide sequence: TGTGCCAGCAGTTTAGCACTCCAGCCCCAGCATTTT. Amino acids: CASSLALQPQHF. The chain joins TRBV28 to TRBJ1-5; D remains ambiguous. Germline V gives CDR1 MDHEN, CDR2 SYDVKM. Trimming stripped 2 bases from V and 7 bases from J, with 6 bases between. This CDR3 has 12 amino acids.

V gene TRBV6-1 combines with J gene TRBJ1-2; no definite D call. The CDR3 spans 10 residues. Looked up from germline, CDR1 is MNHNS and CDR2 is SASEGT. Trimming took 6 bases from V and 8 from J, leaving 7 bases between them. The DNA for the CDR3 is TGTGCCAGCAGCCCCCCAGGCTACACCTTC. It codes for CASSPPGYTF.

This clone was seen a single time. The chain is built from TRBV15 and TRBJ2-5; a possible D gene is TRBD2 (5 bases). Germline values: CDR1 LNHNV, CDR2 YYDKDF (reference sequence). This CDR3 is built from 16 residues. The V end lost 4 bases, the J end lost 5 bases, and 20 bases lay between the germline ends. CDR3 in DNA: TGTGCCACCAGCAAGATGACGTCGAGGACGGGGGAGACCCAGTACTTC. Protein product: CATSKMTSRTGETQYF. Complete variable domain (other parts from reference TRBV15 and TRBJ2-5): DAMVIQNPRYQVTQFGKPVTLSCSQTLNHNVMYWYQQKSSQAPKLLFHYYDKDFNNEADTPDNFQSRRPNTSFCFLDIRSPGLGDTAMYLCATSKMTSRTGETQYFGPGTRLLVL.

The V call is TRBV3-1 (or the pseudogene TRBV3-2), the J call TRBJ1-5; D ambiguous. CDR1 is LGHDT and CDR2 is YNNKEL in the germline V gene (reference sequence). The V gene lost 5 bases and the J gene lost 2 bases, with 7 bases spanning the gap. This CDR3 has 13 amino acids. CDR3 region: CASSGPGNQPQHF. As DNA, the CDR3 is TGTGCCAGCAGCGGGCCGGGCAATCAGCCCCAGCATTTT.

The CDR3, as DNA: TGTGCCAGCAGCCCCACGACTAGCGGGGGGGCCCCGTTCTTC. This translates into CASSPTTSGGAPFF. The V call is TRBV11-2, the J call TRBJ2-1; TRBD2 matches at 14 bases. V gave up 5 bases and J gave up 15 bases; unmatched junction bases: 9. Germline values: CDR1 SGHAT, CDR2 FQNNGV. CDR3 length: 14 residues.

The chain employs TRBV5-6 and TRBJ1-5, with D possibly TRBD1 on 5 matching bases. Looked up from germline, CDR1 is SGHDT and CDR2 is YYEEEE. The CDR3 covers 15 residues. V lost 3 bases to trimming and J lost 1 base, with 11 bases between them. The DNA of the CDR3 is TGTGCCAGCAGCTGGGGCAAAGGGAGCAATCAGCCCCAGCATTTT. Its translation: CASSWGKGSNQPQHF.

This chain connects TRBV11-2 to TRBJ1-4; 8 nucleotides align to TRBD1. Unmatched junction bases numbered 7, after V lost 5 bases and J lost 5 bases. The CDR3 has 15 amino acids. In germline, CDR1 is SGHAT, CDR2 FQNNGV. CDR3 nucleotides: TGTGCCAGCAGCACAAAGACAGGGGTAAATGAAAAACTGTTTTTT. Translating gives CASSTKTGVNEKLFF. Using reference TRBV11-2 and TRBJ1-4 for the parts outside the CDR3, the full variable domain is EAGVAQSPRYKIIEKRQSVAFWCNPISGHATLYWYQQILGQGPKLLIQFQNNGVVDDSQLPKDRFSAERLKGVDSTLKIQPAKLEDSAVYLCASSTKTGVNEKLFFGSGTQLSVL.

The chain has TRBV7-6 and TRBJ1-1; 8 nucleotides match TRBD1. J lost 1 base, V lost 5 bases, and 6 bases had no gene match. This CDR3 is 15 amino acids long. Germline V gene data show CDR1 as SGHVS and CDR2 as FNYEAQ. The chain's CDR3 is CASSPRGTGNTEAFF. CDR3 in DNA: TGTGCCAGCAGCCCCAGAGGGACAGGGAACACTGAAGCTTTCTTT.

The CDR3 is CAISLQGSSYNEQFF. In DNA, the CDR3 is TGTGCCATCAGCTTACAGGGGAGCTCCTACAATGAGCAGTTCTTC. The chain uses TRBV10-3 and TRBJ2-1; 7 bases map to TRBD1. CDR3 size: 15 residues. With 6 bases clipped from V and 0 bases from J, the junction kept 5 bases outside the gene matches. Germline-derived CDR1 and CDR2 are ENHRY and SYGVKD.

Comments on this clone: Other nucleotide sequences from this sample produce the same CDR3. This rearrangement joins TRBV15 to TRBJ1-2; maybe TRBD1 (5 bases). V was shortened by 0 bases and J by 4 bases, with 9 bases between the two germline ends. Per germline, CDR1 LNHNV and CDR2 YYDKDF (reference sequence). This CDR3 comprises 14 residues. The CDR3, as DNA: TGTGCCACCAGCAGAGACAGGGCTAGCTATGGCTACACCTTC. It yields the protein CATSRDRASYGYTF.

V gene TRBV20-1 combines with J gene TRBJ2-7; a possible D gene is TRBD2 (5 bases). Trimming cost V 5 bases and J 6 bases, with 11 bases left between them. Per the germline V gene, CDR1 is DFQATT and CDR2 is SNEGSKA (reference sequence). The CDR3 has 11 amino acids. CDR3 residues: CSAESGSEQYF. Here the CDR3 DNA reads TGCAGTGCTGAGAGCGGTTCCGAGCAGTACTTC.

The chain is built from TRBV7-2 and TRBJ2-1, with D hard to call. The germline V gene encodes CDR1 SGHTA and CDR2 FQGNSA. The V and J ends lost 1 base and 9 bases respectively, with 10 bases between them. CDR3 size: 13 residues. The CDR3 DNA follows: TGTGCCAGCAGCTTAGGAGTCTACTCTGAGCAGTTCTTC. Its translation: CASSLGVYSEQFF.

Turning to this clone: One junction end disagrees with the germline gene, perhaps due to a read error. This chain connects TRBV2 to TRBJ2-3; weak D call: TRBD2 (6 bases). Germline V gives CDR1 SNHLY, CDR2 FYNNEI. The CDR3 is made up of 11 amino acids. In DNA form, the CDR3 reads TGTGCCAGCAGTGAAGCGGGGCCGGGGGATTTT. Its protein product is CASSEAGPGDF.

The chain carries TRBV3-1 (or the pseudogene TRBV3-2) and TRBJ1-6; D not resolved. The germline gives CDR1 LGHDT, CDR2 YNNKEL (reference sequence). Trimming left V 4 bases short and J 6 bases short, with 10 bases between. The CDR3 is 14 amino acids. The DNA of the CDR3 is TGTGCCAGCAGCCTCGCAGGTTTTAATTCACCCCTCCACTTT. Residues: CASSLAGFNSPLHF.